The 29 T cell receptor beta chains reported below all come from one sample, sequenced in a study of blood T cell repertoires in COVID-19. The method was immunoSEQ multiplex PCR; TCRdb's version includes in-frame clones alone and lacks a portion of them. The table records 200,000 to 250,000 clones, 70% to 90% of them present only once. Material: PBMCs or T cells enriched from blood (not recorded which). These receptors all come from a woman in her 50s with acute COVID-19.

Here the CDR3 reads CASSFQLDQPQHF. The CDR3 DNA follows: TGTGCCAGCAGTTTCCAGTTGGATCAGCCCCAGCATTTT. The chain joins TRBV6-2 or TRBV6-3 to TRBJ1-5; no clear D. Germline lookup yields CDR1 MNHEY and CDR2 SVGEGT. V lost 4 bases and J lost 5, with 9 bases in between. The CDR3 consists of 13 residues.

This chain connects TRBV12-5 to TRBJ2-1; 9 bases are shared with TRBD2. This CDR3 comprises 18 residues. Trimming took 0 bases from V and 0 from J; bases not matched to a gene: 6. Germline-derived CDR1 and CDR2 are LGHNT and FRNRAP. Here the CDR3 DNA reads TGTGCTAGTGGTTTGGTACGCAGCGGGGGGCCCTCCTACAATGAGCAGTTCTTC. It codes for CASGLVRSGGPSYNEQFF.

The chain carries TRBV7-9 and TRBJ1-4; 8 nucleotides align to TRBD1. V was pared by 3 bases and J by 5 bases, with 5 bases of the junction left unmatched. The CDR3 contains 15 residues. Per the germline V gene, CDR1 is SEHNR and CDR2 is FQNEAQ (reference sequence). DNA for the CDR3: TGTGCCAGCAGCTTCCAACAGGGGGAGAATGAAAAACTGTTTTTT. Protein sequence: CASSFQQGENEKLFF.

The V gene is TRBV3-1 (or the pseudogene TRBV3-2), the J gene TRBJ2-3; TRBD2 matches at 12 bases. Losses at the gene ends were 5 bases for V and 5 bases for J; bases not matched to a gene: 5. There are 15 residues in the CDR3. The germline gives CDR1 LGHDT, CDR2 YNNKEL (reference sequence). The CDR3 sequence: CASSGLAGRVDTQYF. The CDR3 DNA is TGTGCCAGCAGCGGACTAGCGGGGAGGGTAGATACGCAGTATTTT.

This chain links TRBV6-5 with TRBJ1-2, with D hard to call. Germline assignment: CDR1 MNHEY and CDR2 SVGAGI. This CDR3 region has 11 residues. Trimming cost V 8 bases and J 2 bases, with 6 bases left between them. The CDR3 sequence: CASERNYGYTF. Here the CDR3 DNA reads TGTGCCAGCGAGCGGAACTATGGCTACACCTTC.

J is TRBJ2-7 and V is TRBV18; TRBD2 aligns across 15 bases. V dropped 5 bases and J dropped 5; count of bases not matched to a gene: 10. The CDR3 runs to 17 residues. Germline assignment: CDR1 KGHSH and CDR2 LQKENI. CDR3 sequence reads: CASSSGLAGGPGHEQYF. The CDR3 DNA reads TGTGCCAGCTCATCCGGACTAGCGGGGGGGCCAGGACACGAGCAGTACTTC.

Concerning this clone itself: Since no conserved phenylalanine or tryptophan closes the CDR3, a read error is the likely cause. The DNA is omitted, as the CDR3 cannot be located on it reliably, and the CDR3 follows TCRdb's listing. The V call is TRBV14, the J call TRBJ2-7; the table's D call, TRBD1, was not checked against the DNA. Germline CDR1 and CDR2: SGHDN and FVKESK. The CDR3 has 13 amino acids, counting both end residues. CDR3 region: CASSHVKGTGLYL.

The CDR3 sequence: CASREPWGNYGYTF. CDR3 in DNA: TGTGCCAGCAGGGAGCCCTGGGGCAACTATGGCTACACCTTC. This rearrangement joins TRBV2 to TRBJ1-2, with D possibly being TRBD1 (5 bases). Trimming removed 6 bases at V and 2 bases at J, with 13 bases between. The V gene's germline CDR1 is SNHLY and CDR2 FYNNEI. The CDR3 extends over 14 amino acids.

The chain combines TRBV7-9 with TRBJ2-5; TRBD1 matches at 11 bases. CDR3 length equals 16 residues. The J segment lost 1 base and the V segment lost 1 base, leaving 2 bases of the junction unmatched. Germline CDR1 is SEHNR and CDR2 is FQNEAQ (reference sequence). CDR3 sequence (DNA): TGTGCCAGCAGCTTAGGGGGACAGGGGGGCCAAGAGACCCAGTACTTC. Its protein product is CASSLGGQGGQETQYF.

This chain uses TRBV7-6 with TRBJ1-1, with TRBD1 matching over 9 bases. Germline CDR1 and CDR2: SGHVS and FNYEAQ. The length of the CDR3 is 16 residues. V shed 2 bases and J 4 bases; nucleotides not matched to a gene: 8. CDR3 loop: CASSLSRDRDVTEAFF. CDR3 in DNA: TGTGCCAGCAGCTTAAGCCGGGACAGGGATGTCACTGAAGCTTTCTTT.

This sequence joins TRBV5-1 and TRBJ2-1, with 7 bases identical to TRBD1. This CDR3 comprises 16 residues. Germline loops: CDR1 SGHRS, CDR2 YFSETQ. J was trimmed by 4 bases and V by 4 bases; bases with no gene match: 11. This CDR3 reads CASSVRQGSIYNEQFF. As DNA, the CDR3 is TGCGCCAGCAGCGTCCGACAGGGATCGATTTACAATGAGCAGTTCTTC.

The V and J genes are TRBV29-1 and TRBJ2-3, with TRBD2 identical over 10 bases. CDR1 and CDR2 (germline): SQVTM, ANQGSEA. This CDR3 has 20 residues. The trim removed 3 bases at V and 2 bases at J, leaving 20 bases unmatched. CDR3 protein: CSVDRYRVIGSGGYTDTQYF. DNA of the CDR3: TGCAGCGTTGATCGCTACAGGGTGATAGGTAGCGGGGGGTACACAGATACGCAGTATTTT.

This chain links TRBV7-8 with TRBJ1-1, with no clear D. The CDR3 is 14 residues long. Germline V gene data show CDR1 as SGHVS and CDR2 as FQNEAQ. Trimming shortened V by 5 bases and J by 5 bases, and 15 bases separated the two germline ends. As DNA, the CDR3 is TGTGCCAGCAGCCCGGGAAAAGGTAGTACTGAAGCTTTCTTT. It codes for CASSPGKGSTEAFF. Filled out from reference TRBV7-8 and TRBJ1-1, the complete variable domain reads GAGVSQSPRYKVAKRGQDVALRCDPISGHVSLFWYQQALGQGPEFLTYFQNEAQLDKSGLPSDRFFAERPEGSVSTLKIQRTQQEDSAVYLCASSPGKGSTEAFFGQGTRLTVV.

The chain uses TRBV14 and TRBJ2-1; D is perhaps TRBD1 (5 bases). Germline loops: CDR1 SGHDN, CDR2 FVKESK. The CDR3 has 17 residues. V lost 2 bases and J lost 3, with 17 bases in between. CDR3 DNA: TGTGCCAGCAGCCAAACCCTGGGCAGGGAATACTACAATGAGCAGTTCTTC. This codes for CASSQTLGREYYNEQFF. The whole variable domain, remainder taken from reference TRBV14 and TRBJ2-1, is EAGVTQFPSHSVIEKGQTVTLRCDPISGHDNLYWYRRVMGKEIKFLLHFVKESKQDESGMPNNRFLAERTGGTYSTLKVQPAELEDSGVYFCASSQTLGREYYNEQFFGPGTRLTVL.

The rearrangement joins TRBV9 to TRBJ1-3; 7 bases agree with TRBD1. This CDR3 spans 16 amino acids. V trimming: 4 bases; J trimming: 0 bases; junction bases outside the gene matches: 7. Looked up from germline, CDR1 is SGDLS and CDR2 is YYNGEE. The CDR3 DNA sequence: TGTGCCAGCAGCCCCCGACAGGGAATCTCTGGAAACACCATATATTTT. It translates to CASSPRQGISGNTIYF.

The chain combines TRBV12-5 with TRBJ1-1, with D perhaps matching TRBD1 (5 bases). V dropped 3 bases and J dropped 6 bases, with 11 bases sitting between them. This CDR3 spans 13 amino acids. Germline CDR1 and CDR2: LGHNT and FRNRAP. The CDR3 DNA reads TGTGCTAGTGGTTTTAGGGGAAGGGCTGAAGCTTTCTTT. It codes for CASGFRGRAEAFF.

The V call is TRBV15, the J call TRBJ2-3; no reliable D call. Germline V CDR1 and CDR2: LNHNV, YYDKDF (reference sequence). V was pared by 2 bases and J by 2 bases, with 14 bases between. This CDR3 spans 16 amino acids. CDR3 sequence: CATSRTPPVYTDTQYF. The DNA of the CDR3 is TGTGCCACCAGCAGAACCCCCCCAGTTTACACAGATACGCAGTATTTT.

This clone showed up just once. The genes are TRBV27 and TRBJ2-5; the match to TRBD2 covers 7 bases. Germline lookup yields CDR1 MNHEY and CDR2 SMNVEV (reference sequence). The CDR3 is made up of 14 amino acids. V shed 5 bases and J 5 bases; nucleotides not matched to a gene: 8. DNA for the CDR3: TGTGCCAGCAGTCTCTTAAGCGGGGCGGAGACCCAGTACTTC. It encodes CASSLLSGAETQYF.

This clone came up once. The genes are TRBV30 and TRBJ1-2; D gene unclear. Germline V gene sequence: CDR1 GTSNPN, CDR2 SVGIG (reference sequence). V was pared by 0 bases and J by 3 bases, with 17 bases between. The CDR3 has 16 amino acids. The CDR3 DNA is TGTGCCTGGAGTGTAAGTGGCGGCAGTTCACACTATGGCTACACCTTC. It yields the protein CAWSVSGGSSHYGYTF.

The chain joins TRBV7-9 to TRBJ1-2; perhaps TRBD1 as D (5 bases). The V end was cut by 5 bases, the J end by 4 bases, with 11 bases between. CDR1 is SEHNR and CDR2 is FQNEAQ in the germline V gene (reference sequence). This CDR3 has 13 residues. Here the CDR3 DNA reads TGTGCCAGCAGCACGACAGTATCCTATGGCTACACCTTC. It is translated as CASSTTVSYGYTF.

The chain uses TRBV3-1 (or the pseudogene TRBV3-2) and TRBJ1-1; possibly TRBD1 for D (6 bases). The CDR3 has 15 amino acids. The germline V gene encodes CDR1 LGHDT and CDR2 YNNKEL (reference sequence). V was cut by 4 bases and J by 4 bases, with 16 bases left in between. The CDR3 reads CASSPAGAGPTEAFF. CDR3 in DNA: TGTGCCAGCAGCCCGGCAGGGGCAGGTCCCACTGAAGCTTTCTTT.

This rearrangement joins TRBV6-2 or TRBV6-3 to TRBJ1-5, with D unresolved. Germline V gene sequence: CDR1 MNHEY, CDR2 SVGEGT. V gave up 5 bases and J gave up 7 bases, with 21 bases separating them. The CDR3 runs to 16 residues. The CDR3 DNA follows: TGTGCCAGCAGTCAAGACCCCCACCGCGCGAGGCAGCCCCAGCATTTT. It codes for CASSQDPHRARQPQHF.

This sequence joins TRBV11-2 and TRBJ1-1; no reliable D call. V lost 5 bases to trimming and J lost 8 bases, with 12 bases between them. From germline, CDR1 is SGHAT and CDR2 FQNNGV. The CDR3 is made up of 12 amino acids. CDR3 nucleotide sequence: TGTGCCAGCAGCGATTTTTCGCGGGAAGCTTTCTTT. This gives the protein CASSDFSREAFF.

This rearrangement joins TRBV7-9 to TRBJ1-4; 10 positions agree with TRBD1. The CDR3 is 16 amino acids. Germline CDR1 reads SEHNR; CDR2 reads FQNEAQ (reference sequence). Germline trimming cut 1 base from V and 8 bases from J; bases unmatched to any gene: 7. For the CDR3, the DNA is TGTGCCAGCAGCTTAGGCGGGACAGGGGTTAAAGAAAAACTGTTTTTT. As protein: CASSLGGTGVKEKLFF.

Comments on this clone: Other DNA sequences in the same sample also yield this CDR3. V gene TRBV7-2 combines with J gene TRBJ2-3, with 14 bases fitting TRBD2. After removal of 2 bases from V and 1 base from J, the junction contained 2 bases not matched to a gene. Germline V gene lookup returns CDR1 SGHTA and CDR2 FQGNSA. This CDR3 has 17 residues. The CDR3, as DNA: TGTGCCAGCAGCTTACGACTAGCGGGGGGGCGCACAGATACGCAGTATTTT. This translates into CASSLRLAGGRTDTQYF. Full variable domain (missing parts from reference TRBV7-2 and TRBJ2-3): GAGVSQSPSNKVTEKGKDVELRCDPISGHTALYWYRQSLGQGLEFLIYFQGNSAPDKSGLPSDRFSAERTGGSVSTLTIQRTQQEDSAVYLCASSLRLAGGRTDTQYFGPGTRLTVL.

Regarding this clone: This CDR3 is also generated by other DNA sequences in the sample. CDR3 DNA: TGTGCCAGCAGTTCATCCTATGGCTACACCTTC. As protein: CASSSSYGYTF. The chain links TRBV6-5 to TRBJ1-2; D remains unclear. Trimming took 4 bases from V and 4 from J, leaving 4 bases between them. CDR1 is MNHEY and CDR2 is SVGAGI in the germline V gene. The CDR3 is 11 amino acids.

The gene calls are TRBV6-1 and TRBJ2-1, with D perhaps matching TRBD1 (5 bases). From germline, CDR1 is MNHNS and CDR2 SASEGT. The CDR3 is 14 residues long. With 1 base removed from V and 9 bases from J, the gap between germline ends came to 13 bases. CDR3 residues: CASSEGRQISEQFF. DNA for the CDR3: TGTGCCAGCAGTGAAGGGAGACAGATCAGTGAGCAGTTCTTC.

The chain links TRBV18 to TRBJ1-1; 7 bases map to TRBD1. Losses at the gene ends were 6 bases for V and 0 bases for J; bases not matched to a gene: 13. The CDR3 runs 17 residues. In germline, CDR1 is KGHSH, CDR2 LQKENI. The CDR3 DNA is TGTGCCAGCTCCCGGATGGAGGGGGCCGTGGTGAACACTGAAGCTTTCTTT. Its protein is CASSRMEGAVVNTEAFF. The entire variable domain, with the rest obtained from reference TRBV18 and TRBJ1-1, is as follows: NAGVMQNPRHLVRRRGQEARLRCSPMKGHSHVYWYRQLPEEGLKFMVYLQKENIIDESGMPKERFSAEFPKEGPSILRIQQVVRGDSAAYFCASSRMEGAVVNTEAFFGQGTRLTVV.

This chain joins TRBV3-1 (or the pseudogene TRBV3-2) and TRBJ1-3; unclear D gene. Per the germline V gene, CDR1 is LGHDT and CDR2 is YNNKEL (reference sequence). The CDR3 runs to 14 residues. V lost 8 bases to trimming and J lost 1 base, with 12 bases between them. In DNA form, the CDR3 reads TGTGCCAGCCAGGTCTCTCTTTCTGGAAACACCATATATTTT. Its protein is CASQVSLSGNTIYF.